This entry lists 17 T cell receptor beta chains sequenced from one sample in a study of blood T cell repertoires in COVID-19. Libraries were prepared by immunoSEQ multiplex PCR; TCRdb keeps only in-frame clonotypes and omits some of them. The sample has about 480,000 clones, approximately 89% seen once; the top ten hold roughly 0.9%. Sequenced material: peripheral blood. The receptors stem from a man younger than 35 with COVID-19, enrolled during active disease.

This rearrangement joins TRBV5-1 to TRBJ2-5; 7 positions match TRBD2. The CDR3 length is 16 residues. Germline assignment: CDR1 SGHRS and CDR2 YFSETQ. Trimming at V came to 4 bases and at J to 2 bases, leaving 11 bases not matched to a gene. In nucleotides, the CDR3 is TGCGCCAGCAGCCTCTCGGTTGGGGGGGATCAAGAGACCCAGTACTTC. Protein product: CASSLSVGGDQETQYF. Based on the CDR3 plus reference TRBV5-1 and TRBJ2-5, the full variable domain is KAGVTQTPRYLIKTRGQQVTLSCSPISGHRSVSWYQQTPGQGLQFLFEYFSETQRNKGNFPGRFSGRQFSNSRSEMNVSTLELGDSALYLCASSLSVGGDQETQYFGPGTRLLVL.

The chain combines TRBV19 with TRBJ2-3, with 8 bases identical to TRBD2. The ends lost 6 bases at V and 8 bases at J; junction bases unmatched: 10. This CDR3 comprises 14 residues. The germline gives CDR1 LNHDA, CDR2 SQIVND (reference sequence). CDR3 coding DNA: TGTGCCAGTAGACCCGGGGGGGCCGCGGCTACGCAGTATTTT. It yields the protein CASRPGGAAATQYF.

The chain joins TRBV5-1 to TRBJ2-2, with 7 bases matching TRBD2. V gave up 4 bases and J gave up 3 bases; unmatched junction bases: 9. The CDR3 contains 16 residues. Germline V CDR1 and CDR2: SGHRS, YFSETQ. Here the CDR3 reads CASSPGVAGDTGELFF. The CDR3, as DNA: TGCGCCAGCAGCCCTGGTGTCGCGGGGGACACCGGGGAGCTGTTTTTT. The full variable domain, completed using reference TRBV5-1 and TRBJ2-2, is KAGVTQTPRYLIKTRGQQVTLSCSPISGHRSVSWYQQTPGQGLQFLFEYFSETQRNKGNFPGRFSGRQFSNSRSEMNVSTLELGDSALYLCASSPGVAGDTGELFFGEGSRLTVL.

The CDR3 protein is CASSIAQNTGELFF. CDR3 coding DNA: TGTGCCAGTAGTATAGCCCAGAACACCGGGGAGCTGTTTTTT. V and J are TRBV19 and TRBJ2-2; D is ambiguous. CDR3 length equals 14 residues. V dropped 1 base and J dropped 1 base, with 4 bases sitting between them. CDR1 and CDR2 (germline): LNHDA, SQIVND (reference sequence). The full variable domain, its missing parts supplied by reference TRBV19 and TRBJ2-2, is DGGITQSPKYLFRKEGQNVTLSCEQNLNHDAMYWYRQDPGQGLRLIYYSQIVNDFQKGDIAEGYSVSREKKESFPLTVTSAQKNPTAFYLCASSIAQNTGELFFGEGSRLTVL.

The chain couples TRBV15 to TRBJ1-4, with unresolved D. Between the trimmed V and J ends, which lost 5 bases and 8 bases, there was a span of 12 bases. CDR3 length: 13 residues. CDR1 is LNHNV and CDR2 is YYDKDF in the germline V gene (reference sequence). CDR3 nucleotides: TGTGCCACCAGCCCCCGTCTGAGGGAAAAACTGTTTTTT. Translation gives CATSPRLREKLFF.

This chain links TRBV5-6 with TRBJ2-3; 10 nucleotides line up with TRBD2. Trimming at V came to 3 bases and at J to 5 bases, leaving 6 bases not matched to a gene. The CDR3 contains 15 residues. Per germline, CDR1 SGHDT and CDR2 YYEEEE. CDR3: CASSSLAGVRDTQYF. The CDR3 DNA follows: TGTGCCAGCAGCTCTCTAGCGGGAGTCCGAGATACGCAGTATTTT.

In this sample, this clone turned up once. The rearrangement uses TRBV6-5 and TRBJ1-1, with TRBD1 matching over 9 bases. V lost 7 bases, J lost 10 bases, and 7 bases stayed unmatched. The CDR3 consists of 12 residues. CDR1 and CDR2 from the germline V gene are MNHEY and SVGAGI. CDR3 nucleotides: TGTGCCAGCATACGGACAGGGGTTGGAGCTTTCTTT. This sequence encodes CASIRTGVGAFF.

The rearrangement joins TRBV7-9 to TRBJ1-1; D is unresolved. Germline CDR1 and CDR2: SEHNR and FQNEAQ (reference sequence). This CDR3 comprises 16 residues. V was clipped by 4 bases and J by 0 bases, with 15 bases between them. In DNA, the CDR3 is TGTGCCAGCAGCTCCAGCGTACTCGGGGTGAACACTGAAGCTTTCTTT. This translates into CASSSSVLGVNTEAFF.

The rearrangement joins TRBV6-5 to TRBJ1-2, with 7 bases that match TRBD1. The CDR3 loop spans 13 amino acids. Germline V gene sequence: CDR1 MNHEY, CDR2 SVGAGI. After removal of 10 bases from V and 3 bases from J, the junction contained 8 bases not matched to a gene. The CDR3 DNA follows: TGTGCCAACAGAAGGGGGCCGGACTATGGCTACACCTTC. Translated: CANRRGPDYGYTF.

This clone was found a few times. This sequence joins TRBV4-1 and TRBJ1-5; weak D call: TRBD1 (6 bases). The germline V gene has CDR1 MGHRA and CDR2 YSYEKL. The CDR3 contains 15 residues. V shed 2 bases and J shed 1 base, with 9 bases lying between them. CDR3 coding DNA: TGCGCCAGCAGCCAAATTCAGGGGAGCAATCAGCCCCAGCATTTT. Protein product: CASSQIQGSNQPQHF.

This clone has just one count. The rearrangement links TRBV6-6 to TRBJ2-7; TRBD2 aligns across 9 bases. CDR1 is MNHNY and CDR2 is SVGAGI in the germline V gene (reference sequence). J was trimmed by 6 bases and V by 0 bases; bases with no gene match: 9. The CDR3 covers 16 residues. This CDR3 reads CASSYSYGVAGAEQYF. CDR3 nucleotide sequence: TGTGCCAGCAGTTACTCGTATGGTGTAGCGGGAGCCGAGCAGTACTTC.

This clone was seen only a few times. The chain uses TRBV5-4 and TRBJ1-2; 8 nucleotides line up with TRBD1. After removal of 1 base from V and 4 bases from J, the junction contained 6 bases not matched to a gene. CDR3 length: 15 residues. Per germline, CDR1 SGHNT and CDR2 YYREEE (reference sequence). The CDR3: CASSLTQGDGYGYTF. The DNA for the CDR3 is TGTGCCAGCAGCTTGACACAGGGGGACGGCTATGGCTACACCTTC. Full variable domain (rest looked up from reference TRBV5-4 and TRBJ1-2): ETGVTQSPTHLIKTRGQQVTLRCSSQSGHNTVSWYQQALGQGPQFIFQYYREEENGRGNFPPRFSGLQFPNYSSELNVNALELDDSALYLCASSLTQGDGYGYTFGSGTRLTVV.

This chain uses TRBV4-1 with TRBJ1-1; D unresolved. Trimming took off 4 bases at V and 7 bases at J, with 19 bases between the two ends. The germline V gene has CDR1 MGHRA and CDR2 YSYEKL. CDR3 size: 15 residues. The CDR3 loop reads CASSLDAFTSGEAFF. DNA of the CDR3: TGCGCCAGCAGCCTTGATGCCTTTACCTCCGGTGAAGCTTTCTTT.

The rearrangement uses TRBV27 and TRBJ2-7, with D maybe TRBD1 (5 bases). The CDR3 has 15 amino acids. The germline V gene encodes CDR1 MNHEY and CDR2 SMNVEV (reference sequence). Trimming shortened V by 8 bases and J by 2 bases, and 19 bases separated the two germline ends. Here the CDR3 DNA reads TGTGCCAGCGGAGTGTGGCAGGGCCTAACCTACGAGCAGTACTTC. It specifies CASGVWQGLTYEQYF.

The CDR3 reads CASSRGGLLFF. In DNA form, the CDR3 reads TGTGCCAGCTCGAGGGGGGGCCTCCTCTTCTTC. The chain links TRBV18 to TRBJ2-1, with D possibly being TRBD2 (7 bases). Germline CDR1 and CDR2: KGHSH and LQKENI. V lost 6 bases, J lost 16 bases, and 16 bases lay in between. CDR3 length: 11 amino acids.

The J gene is TRBJ1-1, the V gene TRBV5-4; D ambiguous. The V end lost 2 bases, the J end lost 2 bases, and 10 bases lay between the germline ends. This CDR3 has 14 amino acids. The germline V gene encodes CDR1 SGHNT and CDR2 YYREEE (reference sequence). The CDR3 DNA sequence: TGTGCCAGCAGCTTAGGACTTCTAAACACTGAAGCTTTCTTT. Its translation is CASSLGLLNTEAFF.

The chain employs TRBV6-5 and TRBJ1-6; 9 bases are shared with TRBD1. The germline gives CDR1 MNHEY, CDR2 SVGAGI. The CDR3 is 15 amino acids. With V trimmed by 6 bases and J by 7 bases, 7 bases remained unmatched. This chain's CDR3 is CASSPGTGINSPLHF. CDR3 coding DNA: TGTGCCAGCAGCCCCGGGACAGGGATAAATTCACCCCTCCACTTT.